This entry lists 5 T cell receptor beta chains sequenced from one sample in a study of persistence of HIV-infected CD4 T cells. Cells were stimulated nonspecifically with anti-CD3/anti-CD28 magnetic beads. Sorting selected CD4+ T cells upregulating both CD40 ligand and CD69. These TCRs are of unknown antigen specificity. The libraries were made with immunoSEQ version 4 in survey mode. Libraries were prepared by immunoSEQ multiplex PCR; TCRdb keeps only in-frame clonotypes and omits some of them. The sample yields 37,000 or so clones, approximately 88% seen once. Sequencing used CD4+ T cells sorted from PBMCs after 18-hour stimulation, obtained from a patient who received antiretroviral therapy. These receptors all come from an adult man with HIV who was CMV-seropositive.

The rearrangement joins TRBV30 to TRBJ1-6; 7 bases match TRBD1. V was clipped by 2 bases and J by 7 bases; unmatched bases: 2. This CDR3 is 13 amino acids long. Germline V CDR1 and CDR2: GTSNPN, SVGIG (reference sequence). For the CDR3, the DNA is TGTGCCTGGAGTAGGGACAGCAATTCACCCCTCCACTTT. Its protein is CAWSRDSNSPLHF.

The chain uses TRBV28 and TRBJ1-4, with a weak D call TRBD1 (5 bases). Per the germline V gene, CDR1 is MDHEN and CDR2 is SYDVKM. Deletions cut 2 bases from V and 7 bases from J, with 5 bases between. This CDR3 has 12 residues. The CDR3 reads CASSLRGEKLFF. In DNA form, the CDR3 reads TGTGCCAGCAGTTTAAGGGGTGAAAAACTGTTTTTT.

J is TRBJ2-3 and V is TRBV4-1; TRBD1 matches at 8 bases. V shed 3 bases and J 4 bases; nucleotides not matched to a gene: 9. The germline gives CDR1 MGHRA, CDR2 YSYEKL. The CDR3 is 16 amino acids. CDR3 amino acids: CASSQAQGAGADTQYF. The DNA of the CDR3 is TGCGCCAGCAGCCAGGCCCAGGGGGCAGGGGCAGATACGCAGTATTTT.

The rearrangement uses TRBV5-1 and TRBJ1-1; no clear D. Germline V gene lookup returns CDR1 SGHRS and CDR2 YFSETQ. The CDR3 has 12 amino acids. Deletions cut 4 bases from V and 4 bases from J, with 8 bases between. CDR3 protein: CASSGFATEAFF. The DNA of the CDR3 is TGCGCCAGCAGCGGGTTTGCCACTGAAGCTTTCTTT.

This clone was recorded only once. CDR3 sequence reads: CASSPRARAQGGDTQYF. CDR3 nucleotide sequence: TGTGCCAGCAGCCCCCGAGCGAGAGCGCAGGGTGGAGATACGCAGTATTTT. V and J are TRBV7-3 and TRBJ2-3, with a possible D match to TRBD1 (5 bases). Trimming pared 5 bases from V and 5 bases from J, leaving 23 bases between. The CDR3 loop spans 17 amino acids. Germline values: CDR1 SGHTA, CDR2 FQGTGA. Filled out from reference TRBV7-3 and TRBJ2-3, the complete variable domain reads GAGVSQTPSNKVTEKGKYVELRCDPISGHTALYWYRQSLGQGPEFLIYFQGTGAADDSGLPNDRFFAVRPEGSVSTLKIQRTERGDSAVYLCASSPRARAQGGDTQYFGPGTRLTVL.